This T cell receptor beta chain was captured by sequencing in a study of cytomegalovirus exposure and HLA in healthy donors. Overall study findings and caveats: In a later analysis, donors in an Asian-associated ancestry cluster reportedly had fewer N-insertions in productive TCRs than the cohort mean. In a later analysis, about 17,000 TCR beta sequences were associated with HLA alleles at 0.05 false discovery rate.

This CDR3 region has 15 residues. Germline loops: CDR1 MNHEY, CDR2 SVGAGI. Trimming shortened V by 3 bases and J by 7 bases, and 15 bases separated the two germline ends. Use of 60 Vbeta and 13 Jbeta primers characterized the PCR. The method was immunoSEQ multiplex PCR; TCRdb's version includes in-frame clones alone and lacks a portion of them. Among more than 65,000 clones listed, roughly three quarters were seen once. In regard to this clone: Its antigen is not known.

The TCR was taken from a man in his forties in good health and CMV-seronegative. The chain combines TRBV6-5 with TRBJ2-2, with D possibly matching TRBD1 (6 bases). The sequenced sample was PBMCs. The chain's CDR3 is CASSYITGRSGELFF. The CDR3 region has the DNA TGTGCCAGCAGTTATATTACAGGGCGGAGCGGGGAGCTGTTTTTT.